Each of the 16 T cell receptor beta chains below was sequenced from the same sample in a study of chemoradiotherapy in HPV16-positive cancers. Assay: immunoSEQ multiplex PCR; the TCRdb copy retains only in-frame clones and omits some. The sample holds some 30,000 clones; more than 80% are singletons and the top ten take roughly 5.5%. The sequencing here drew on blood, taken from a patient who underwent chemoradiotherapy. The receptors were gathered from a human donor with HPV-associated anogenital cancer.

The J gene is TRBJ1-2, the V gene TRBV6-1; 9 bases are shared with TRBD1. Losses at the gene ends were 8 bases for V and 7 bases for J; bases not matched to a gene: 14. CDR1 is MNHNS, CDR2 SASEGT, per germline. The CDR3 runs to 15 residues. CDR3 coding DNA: TGTGCCAGCGATAGTAACAGGGGGCGCGAGGGTGGCTACACCTTC. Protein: CASDSNRGREGGYTF.

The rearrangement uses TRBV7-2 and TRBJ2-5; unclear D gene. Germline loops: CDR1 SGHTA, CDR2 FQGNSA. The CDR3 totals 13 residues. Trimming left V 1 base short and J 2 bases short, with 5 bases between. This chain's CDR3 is CASSLDGQETQYF. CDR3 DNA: TGTGCCAGCAGCTTAGATGGGCAAGAGACCCAGTACTTC.

CDR3 residues: CASSVGGGGSGGGNEQFF. CDR3 in DNA: TGTGCCAGCAGCGTAGGAGGTGGGGGGAGCGGGGGTGGTAATGAGCAGTTCTTC. The V call is TRBV9, the J call TRBJ2-1; TRBD2 matches 8 bases. The germline V gene encodes CDR1 SGDLS and CDR2 YYNGEE. This CDR3 contains 18 residues. Losses at the gene ends were 0 bases for V and 7 bases for J; bases not matched to a gene: 15.

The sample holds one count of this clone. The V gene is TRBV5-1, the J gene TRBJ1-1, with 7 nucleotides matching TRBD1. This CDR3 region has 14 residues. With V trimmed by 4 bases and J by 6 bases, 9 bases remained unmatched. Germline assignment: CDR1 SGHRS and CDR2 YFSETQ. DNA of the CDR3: TGCGCCAGCAGCCAGAAGGACAGGTTGGCTGAAGCTTTCTTT. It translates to CASSQKDRLAEAFF.

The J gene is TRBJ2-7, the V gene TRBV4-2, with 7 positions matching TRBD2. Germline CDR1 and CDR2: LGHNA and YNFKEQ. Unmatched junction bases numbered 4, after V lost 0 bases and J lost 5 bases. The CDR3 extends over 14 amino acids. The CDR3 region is CASSQDLGRDEQYF. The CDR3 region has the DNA TGTGCCAGCAGCCAAGATCTGGGGAGGGACGAGCAGTACTTC.

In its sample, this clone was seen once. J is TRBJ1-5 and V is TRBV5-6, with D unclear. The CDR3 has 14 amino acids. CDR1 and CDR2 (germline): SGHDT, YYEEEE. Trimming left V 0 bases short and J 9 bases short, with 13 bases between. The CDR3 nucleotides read TGTGCCAGCAGCTTGGGGGCCGGTGGTTGGCCCCAGCATTTT. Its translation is CASSLGAGGWPQHF.

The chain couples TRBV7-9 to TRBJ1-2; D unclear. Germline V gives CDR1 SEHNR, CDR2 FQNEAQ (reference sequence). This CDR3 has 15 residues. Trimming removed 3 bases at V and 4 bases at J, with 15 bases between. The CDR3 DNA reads TGTGCCAGCAGCTTTCTGAGTCTGAGCCCCTATGGCTACACCTTC. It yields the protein CASSFLSLSPYGYTF.

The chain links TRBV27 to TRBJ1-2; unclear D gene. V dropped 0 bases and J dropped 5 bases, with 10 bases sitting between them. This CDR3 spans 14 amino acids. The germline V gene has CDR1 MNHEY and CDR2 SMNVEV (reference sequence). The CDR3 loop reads CASSLSPHYYGYTF. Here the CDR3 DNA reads TGTGCCAGCAGTTTATCCCCCCATTATTATGGCTACACCTTC.

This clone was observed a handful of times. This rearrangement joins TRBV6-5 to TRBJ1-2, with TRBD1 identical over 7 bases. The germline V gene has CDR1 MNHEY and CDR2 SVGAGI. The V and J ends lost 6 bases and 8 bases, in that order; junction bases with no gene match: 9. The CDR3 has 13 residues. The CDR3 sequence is CASSSGTVGGYTF. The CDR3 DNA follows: TGTGCCAGCAGCTCAGGGACAGTGGGAGGCTACACCTTC.

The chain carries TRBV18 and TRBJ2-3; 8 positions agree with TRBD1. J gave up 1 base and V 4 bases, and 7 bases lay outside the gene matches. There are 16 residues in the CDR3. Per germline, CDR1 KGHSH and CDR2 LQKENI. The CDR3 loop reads CASSLSPDRGTDTQYF. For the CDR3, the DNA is TGTGCCAGCTCACTGAGCCCGGACAGGGGCACAGATACGCAGTATTTT.

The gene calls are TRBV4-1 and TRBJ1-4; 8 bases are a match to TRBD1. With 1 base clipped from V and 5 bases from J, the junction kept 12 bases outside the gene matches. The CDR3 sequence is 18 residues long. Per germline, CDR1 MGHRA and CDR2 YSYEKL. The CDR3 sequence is CASSQVRSGQGKNEKLFF. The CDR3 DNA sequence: TGCGCCAGCAGCCAAGTAAGGTCAGGACAGGGAAAAAATGAAAAACTGTTTTTT.

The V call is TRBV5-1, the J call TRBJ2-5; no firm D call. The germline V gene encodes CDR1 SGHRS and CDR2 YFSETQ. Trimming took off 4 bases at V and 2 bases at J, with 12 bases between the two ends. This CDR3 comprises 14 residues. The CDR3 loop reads CASSPGGNQETQYF. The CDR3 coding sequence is TGCGCCAGCAGCCCGGGTGGTAATCAAGAGACCCAGTACTTC.

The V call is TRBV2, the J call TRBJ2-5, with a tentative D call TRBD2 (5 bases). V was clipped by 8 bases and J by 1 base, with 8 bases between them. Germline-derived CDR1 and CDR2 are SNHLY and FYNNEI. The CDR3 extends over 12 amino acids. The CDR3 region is CASGLLQETQYF. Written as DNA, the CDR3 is TGTGCCAGCGGACTCCTCCAAGAGACCCAGTACTTC.

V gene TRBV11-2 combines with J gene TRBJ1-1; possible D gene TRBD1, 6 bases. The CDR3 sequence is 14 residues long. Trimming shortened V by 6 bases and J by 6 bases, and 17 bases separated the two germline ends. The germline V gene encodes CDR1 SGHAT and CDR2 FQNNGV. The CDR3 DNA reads TGTGCCAGCAGTCCTGAAACAGGGTTCCCTGAAGCTTTCTTT. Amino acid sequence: CASSPETGFPEAFF.

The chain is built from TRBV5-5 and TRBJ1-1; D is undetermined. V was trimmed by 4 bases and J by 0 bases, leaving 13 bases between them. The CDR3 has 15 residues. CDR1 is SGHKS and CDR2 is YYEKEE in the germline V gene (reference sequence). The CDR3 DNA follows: TGTGCCAGCAGCCCTTACCAGAACATGAACACTGAAGCTTTCTTT. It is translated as CASSPYQNMNTEAFF. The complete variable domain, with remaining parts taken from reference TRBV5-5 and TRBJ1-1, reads DAGVTQSPTHLIKTRGQQVTLRCSPISGHKSVSWYQQVLGQGPQFIFQYYEKEERGRGNFPDRFSARQFPNYSSELNVNALLLGDSALYLCASSPYQNMNTEAFFGQGTRLTVV.

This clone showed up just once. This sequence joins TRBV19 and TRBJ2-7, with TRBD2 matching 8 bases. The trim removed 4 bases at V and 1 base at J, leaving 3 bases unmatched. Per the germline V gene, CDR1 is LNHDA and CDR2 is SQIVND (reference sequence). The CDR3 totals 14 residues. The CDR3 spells CASSSGGPSYEQYF. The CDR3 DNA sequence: TGTGCCAGTAGTAGCGGGGGGCCTTCCTACGAGCAGTACTTC.